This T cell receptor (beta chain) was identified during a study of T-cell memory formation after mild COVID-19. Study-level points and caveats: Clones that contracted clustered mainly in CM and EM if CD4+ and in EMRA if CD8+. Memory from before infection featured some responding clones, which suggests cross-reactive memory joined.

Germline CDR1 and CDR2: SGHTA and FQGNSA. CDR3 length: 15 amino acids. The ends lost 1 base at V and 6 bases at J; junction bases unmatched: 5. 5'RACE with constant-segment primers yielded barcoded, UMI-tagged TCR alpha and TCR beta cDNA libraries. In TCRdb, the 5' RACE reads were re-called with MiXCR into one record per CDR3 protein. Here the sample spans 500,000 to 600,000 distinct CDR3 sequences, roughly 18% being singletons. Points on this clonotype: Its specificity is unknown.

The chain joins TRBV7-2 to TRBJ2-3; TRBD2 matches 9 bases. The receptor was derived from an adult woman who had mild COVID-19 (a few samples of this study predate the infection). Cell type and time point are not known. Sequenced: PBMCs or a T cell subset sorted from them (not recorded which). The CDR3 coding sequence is TGTGCCAGCAGCTTAGGTTGGCGGGAGGGGGATACGCAGTATTTT. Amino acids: CASSLGWREGDTQYF.